These 27 T cell receptor beta chains were sequenced from one sample in a study of CD8 T cells in ankylosing spondylitis. TCRdb re-called the 5' RACE reads with MiXCR, one entry per CDR3 protein. This sample yields about 160,000 distinct CDR3 sequences, of which around a tenth are seen a single time; roughly 16% belongs to the top ten. The sample consisted of blood, either unsorted or a sorted T cell fraction (not recorded which). These receptors all stem from a female donor with ankylosing spondylitis or in good health (not recorded which).

This clonotype appeared many times. The chain links TRBV27 to TRBJ2-7; 9 bases line up with TRBD2. With V trimmed by 3 bases and J by 4 bases, 7 bases remained unmatched. The V gene's germline CDR1 is MNHEY and CDR2 SMNVEV (reference sequence). This CDR3 is 15 amino acids long. CDR3 sequence (DNA): TGTGCCAGCAGTTTGGCTAGCGGGATCGTATACGAGCAGTACTTC. Translating it yields CASSLASGIVYEQYF.

A few counts support this clonotype. Since a much larger clone is just one base distant, this may be a read error. This chain joins TRBV13 and TRBJ2-7; 9 positions agree with TRBD1. The junction had 5 bases not matched to a gene; V was cut back by 5 bases and J by 3 bases. Germline V lookup: CDR1 PRHDT, CDR2 FYEKMQ (reference sequence). CDR3 length equals 14 residues. The CDR3 DNA reads TGTGCCAGCAGCCCCGGGACAGGGTTCTACGAGCAGTACTTC. Its translation is CASSPGTGFYEQYF.

There are a few counts of this clonotype. V is TRBV2 and J is TRBJ2-1; D is perhaps TRBD2 (5 bases). This CDR3 region has 17 residues. Per germline, CDR1 SNHLY and CDR2 FYNNEI. The V end was cut by 1 base, the J end by 0 bases, with 13 bases between. CDR3 coding DNA: TGTGCCAGCAGTGAAGAAAGGGAGACTGTCTCCTACAATGAGCAGTTCTTC. It translates to CASSEERETVSYNEQFF. Supplemented by reference TRBV2 and TRBJ2-1, the full variable domain reads EPEVTQTPSHQVTQMGQEVILRCVPISNHLYFYWYRQILGQKVEFLVSFYNNEISEKSEIFDDQFSVERPDGSNFTLKIRSTKLEDSAMYFCASSEERETVSYNEQFFGPGTRLTVL.

The chain carries TRBV27 and TRBJ2-1; D may be TRBD2 (6 bases). Germline V gene data show CDR1 as MNHEY and CDR2 as SMNVEV (reference sequence). Trimming took off 7 bases at V and 3 bases at J, with 13 bases between the two ends. This CDR3 is 14 amino acids long. The CDR3 bases are TGTGCCAGCACGGGCGGGAATAACTACAATGAGCAGTTCTTC. It encodes CASTGGNNYNEQFF.

V is TRBV20-1 and J is TRBJ1-2, with D unresolved. V dropped 2 bases and J dropped 3 bases, with 19 bases sitting between them. There are 16 residues in the CDR3. Germline values: CDR1 DFQATT, CDR2 SNEGSKA (reference sequence). CDR3 nucleotide sequence: TGCAGTGCTAGACGACCCCCCCCGGGAAAGGACTATGGCTACACCTTC. This translates into CSARRPPPGKDYGYTF.

This clonotype was counted at least ten times. The gene calls are TRBV5-5 and TRBJ2-1, with D tentatively TRBD2 (5 bases). The CDR3 runs to 12 residues. The germline V and J ends were trimmed by 2 bases and 5 bases, with 5 bases remaining between them. Germline V gene data show CDR1 as SGHKS and CDR2 as YYEKEE (reference sequence). CDR3 DNA: TGTGCCAGCAGCTTAGCGGACAATGAGCAGTTCTTC. It yields the protein CASSLADNEQFF.

This clonotype was recorded a few times. This chain joins TRBV6-2 or TRBV6-3 and TRBJ2-7; no clear D gene. Germline lookup yields CDR1 MNHEY and CDR2 SVGEGT. V lost 5 bases, J lost 6 bases, and 11 bases lay in between. This CDR3 spans 12 amino acids. The CDR3 bases are TGTGCCAGCAGTCCATATTCCGCCGAGCAGTACTTC. Protein: CASSPYSAEQYF.

This clonotype was seen repeatedly, ten times or more. The J gene is TRBJ1-4, the V gene TRBV29-1; D remains unclear. This CDR3 comprises 11 residues. Germline CDR1 is SQVTM and CDR2 is ANQGSEA. Trimming stripped 7 bases from V and 9 bases from J, with 12 bases between. CDR3 in DNA: TGCAGCGGGGAAACAGCGAAAAAACTGTTTTTT. It yields the protein CSGETAKKLFF.

This clonotype was detected many times. V gene TRBV29-1 combines with J gene TRBJ2-5; maybe TRBD2 (7 bases). The ends were cut back, 0 bases at V and 0 bases at J, with 11 bases in the middle. This CDR3 has 15 residues. Germline assignment: CDR1 SQVTM and CDR2 ANQGSEA. The DNA for the CDR3 is TGCAGCGTTGAAGACGGGGGGCCTAACCAAGAGACCCAGTACTTC. It yields the protein CSVEDGGPNQETQYF.

This clonotype was counted at least ten times. The chain couples TRBV4-3 to TRBJ1-1, with TRBD1 matching 8 bases. Looked up from germline, CDR1 is LGHNA and CDR2 is YSLEER. V was clipped by 0 bases and J by 0 bases; unmatched bases: 6. The CDR3 runs to 17 residues. In nucleotides, the CDR3 is TGCGCCAGCAGCCAAGAGAGGCCAGGGGGCCTGAACACTGAAGCTTTCTTT. The encoded protein is CASSQERPGGLNTEAFF.

This clonotype was recorded at least ten times. V and J are TRBV12-5 and TRBJ2-7; perhaps TRBD2 as D (5 bases). In germline, CDR1 is LGHNT, CDR2 FRNRAP. The germline V and J ends were trimmed by 7 bases and 0 bases, with 13 bases remaining between them. The CDR3 loop spans 14 amino acids. CDR3 region: CASALDGLSYEQYF. The CDR3 DNA is TGTGCTAGTGCCCTGGACGGACTCTCCTACGAGCAGTACTTC.

The sample holds many counts of this clonotype. The chain employs TRBV7-9 and TRBJ1-1; no definite D call. CDR3 length: 13 amino acids. The germline V gene has CDR1 SEHNR and CDR2 FQNEAQ (reference sequence). The germline V and J ends were trimmed by 3 bases and 1 base, with 6 bases remaining between them. CDR3 nucleotides: TGTGCCAGCAGCTTCGAGGGGAACACTGAAGCTTTCTTT. Translating gives CASSFEGNTEAFF. Complete variable domain (other parts from reference TRBV7-9 and TRBJ1-1): DTGVSQNPRHKITKRGQNVTFRCDPISEHNRLYWYRQTLGQGPEFLTYFQNEAQLEKSRLLSDRFSAERPKGSFSTLEIQRTEQGDSAMYLCASSFEGNTEAFFGQGTRLTVV.

V gene TRBV9 combines with J gene TRBJ2-3; D possibly matches TRBD1 or TRBD2 (6 bases each). The germline gives CDR1 SGDLS, CDR2 YYNGEE. Trimming took 1 base from V and 2 from J, leaving 8 bases between them. The CDR3 length is 14 residues. The CDR3 region is CASSVRGATDTQYF. The CDR3 DNA is TGTGCCAGCAGCGTAAGGGGGGCCACAGATACGCAGTATTTT.

This clonotype has ten or more counts. The chain employs TRBV29-1 and TRBJ1-1, with a possible D match to TRBD1 (5 bases). This CDR3 comprises 11 residues. Germline V gives CDR1 SQVTM, CDR2 ANQGSEA. Deletions cut 7 bases from V and 3 bases from J, with 9 bases between. CDR3 bases: TGCAGCGACTCGGGGGACACTGAAGCTTTCTTT. Amino acid sequence: CSDSGDTEAFF.

This chain joins TRBV11-2 and TRBJ1-1; D may be TRBD1 (6 bases). Germline CDR1 is SGHAT and CDR2 is FQNNGV. The CDR3 sequence is 12 residues long. Deletions cut 3 bases from V and 11 bases from J, with 13 bases between. The CDR3 reads CASSLAGAGAFF. The CDR3 nucleotides are TGTGCCAGCAGCTTGGCGGGGGCGGGTGCTTTCTTT.

This clonotype was detected ten times or more. The chain employs TRBV7-9 and TRBJ2-1; D possibly corresponds to TRBD2 (5 bases). V was pared by 5 bases and J by 7 bases, with 9 bases between. The CDR3 consists of 12 residues. Germline-derived CDR1 and CDR2 are SEHNR and FQNEAQ (reference sequence). CDR3 sequence (DNA): TGTGCCAGCAGCGGACTCTCGAATGAGCAGTTCTTC. This translates into CASSGLSNEQFF.

This clonotype was seen repeatedly, ten times or more. The chain couples TRBV6-2 or TRBV6-3 to TRBJ2-5; TRBD2 matches 7 bases. Germline CDR1 and CDR2: MNHEY and SVGEGT. The CDR3 covers 18 residues. With 0 bases clipped from V and 0 bases from J, the junction kept 10 bases outside the gene matches. Written as DNA, the CDR3 is TGTGCCAGCAGTTACTCGACTGGTGGGCTAGCGGACCAAGAGACCCAGTACTTC. Translating gives CASSYSTGGLADQETQYF.

This chain links TRBV9 with TRBJ2-5; 8 bases agree with TRBD2. Unmatched junction bases numbered 9, after V lost 7 bases and J lost 4 bases. CDR3 length equals 14 residues. Germline V lookup: CDR1 SGDLS, CDR2 YYNGEE. The CDR3 coding sequence is TGTGCCAGCGCGGGAGGAGGTCGTTTAGAGACCCAGTACTTC. It yields the protein CASAGGGRLETQYF.

At least ten counts were recorded for this clonotype. J is TRBJ1-1 and V is TRBV7-9; a possible D gene is TRBD1 (6 bases). The CDR3 totals 14 residues. V lost 1 base and J lost 6, with 12 bases in between. Germline CDR1 and CDR2: SEHNR and FQNEAQ (reference sequence). The CDR3 protein is CASSLGLQGSEAFF. In nucleotides, the CDR3 is TGTGCCAGCAGCTTAGGGTTACAGGGATCTGAAGCTTTCTTT.

This chain joins TRBV27 and TRBJ2-7; TRBD2 matches 8 bases. CDR1 is MNHEY, CDR2 SMNVEV, per germline (reference sequence). J was trimmed by 6 bases and V by 11 bases; bases with no gene match: 12. The CDR3 totals 13 residues. The CDR3 is CAASRGAGVEQYF. CDR3 DNA: TGTGCCGCAAGCAGGGGAGCGGGAGTCGAGCAGTACTTC.

This clonotype was seen a few times. Germline and junction disagree at one end, which may indicate a read error. The rearrangement joins TRBV6-1 to TRBJ1-2, with D unclear. Germline V gives CDR1 MNHNS, CDR2 SASEGT. The CDR3 extends over 14 amino acids. The CDR3 spells CASTPSGSNYAYTF. The CDR3 region has the DNA TGTGCCAGCACTCCCTCGGGGAGTAACTATGCCTACACCTTC.

This clonotype was observed a handful of times. The chain is built from TRBV28 and TRBJ1-1; 8 positions match TRBD1. Germline V CDR1 and CDR2: MDHEN, SYDVKM. The CDR3 is 14 amino acids. With 6 bases clipped from V and 0 bases from J, the junction kept 3 bases outside the gene matches. This CDR3 reads CASSDRGLNTEAFF. DNA for the CDR3: TGTGCCAGCAGCGACAGGGGTTTGAACACTGAAGCTTTCTTT.

This clonotype was found a few times. The chain employs TRBV3-1 and TRBJ2-1; D is unresolved. Germline values: CDR1 LGHDT, CDR2 YNNKEL (reference sequence). V gave up 0 bases and J gave up 0 bases, with 6 bases separating them. The CDR3 is made up of 15 amino acids. In DNA, the CDR3 is TGTGCCAGCAGCCAAGACCTCAGCTCCTACAATGAGCAGTTCTTC. This codes for CASSQDLSSYNEQFF.

This chain connects TRBV7-9 to TRBJ1-6; D not resolved. The CDR3 runs 14 residues. With 2 bases removed from V and 10 bases from J, the gap between germline ends came to 12 bases. Germline V gene sequence: CDR1 SEHNR, CDR2 FQNEAQ (reference sequence). The CDR3 bases are TGTGCCAGCAGCTTACAACCCTCTCGGTCACCCCTCCACTTT. It encodes CASSLQPSRSPLHF.

This clonotype was seen a handful of times. V usage is TRBV11-2 and J usage is TRBJ2-7; 8 bases line up with TRBD2. V was clipped by 1 base and J by 2 bases; unmatched bases: 4. Germline V gene data show CDR1 as SGHAT and CDR2 as FQNNGV. This CDR3 spans 15 amino acids. The CDR3 is CASSLGLATTYEQYF. CDR3 coding DNA: TGTGCCAGCAGCTTAGGACTAGCGACCACCTACGAGCAGTACTTC.

This clonotype turned up a few times. This chain joins TRBV29-1 and TRBJ2-3; D could derive from TRBD1 or TRBD2 (5 bases each). V dropped 2 bases and J dropped 1 base, with 19 bases sitting between them. Germline CDR1 reads SQVTM; CDR2 reads ANQGSEA. The CDR3 is 17 amino acids. The DNA for the CDR3 is TGCAGCGTTGAAAATTGGGAGAAGGGGATTCGCACAGATACGCAGTATTTT. This gives the protein CSVENWEKGIRTDTQYF.

This clonotype was recorded at least ten times. The chain is built from TRBV5-6 and TRBJ2-7, with D perhaps matching TRBD1 or TRBD2 (5 bases each). CDR1 is SGHDT and CDR2 is YYEEEE in the germline V gene. This CDR3 has 15 residues. Trimming removed 4 bases at V and 2 bases at J, with 16 bases between. The CDR3 coding sequence is TGTGCCAGCAGCCGAGGGGTGCTTCCACCCTACGAGCAGTACTTC. Amino acid sequence: CASSRGVLPPYEQYF.